These T cell receptor beta chains were read from a single sample in a study of shared clonotypes between healthy human individuals. Data came from immunoSEQ multiplex PCR; TCRdb stores just in-frame clones and leaves some out. The sample has over a million clones, under 99% seen once. What was sequenced was naive CD4+ T cells sorted from blood. These receptors originate from a man aged 25 to 45 in good health. The CDR3 runs from the conserved cysteine through the conserved F or W. Fields, in order: J gene, D gene, V gene, CDR3 protein, CDR3 DNA. A D gene is named only where the DNA matches it firmly.

j_call: TRBJ2-1; d_call: TRBD2; v_call: TRBV11-2; cdr3_aa: CASSAARLAPYNEQFF; cdr3_nt: TGTGCCAGCAGCGCCGCCCGACTAGCACCCTACAATGAGCAGTTCTTC
j_call: TRBJ2-4; d_call: NA; v_call: TRBV18; cdr3_aa: CASSSTGTNIQYF; cdr3_nt: TGTGCCAGCTCGAGTACAGGGACCAACATTCAGTACTTC
j_call: TRBJ1-1; d_call: NA; v_call: TRBV5-4; cdr3_aa: CATKTVVGARAEAFF; cdr3_nt: TGTGCCACCAAGACTGTTGTGGGGGCGCGAGCTGAAGCTTTCTTT
j_call: TRBJ2-7; d_call: NA; v_call: TRBV6-1; cdr3_aa: CASRKGHTYEQYF; cdr3_nt: TGTGCCAGCAGGAAGGGACACACCTACGAGCAGTACTTC
j_call: TRBJ2-3; d_call: NA; v_call: TRBV4-3; cdr3_aa: CASSQDMVRTDTQYF; cdr3_nt: TGCGCCAGCAGCCAAGATATGGTTAGGACAGATACGCAGTATTTT
j_call: TRBJ2-7; d_call: TRBD2; v_call: TRBV7-9; cdr3_aa: CASSFPGTSVDEQYF; cdr3_nt: TGTGCCAGCAGCTTCCCCGGGACTAGTGTCGACGAGCAGTACTTC
j_call: TRBJ2-7; d_call: NA; v_call: TRBV10-3; cdr3_aa: CAISESAGPDEQYF; cdr3_nt: TGTGCCATCAGTGAGTCCGCGGGGCCAGACGAGCAGTACTTC
j_call: TRBJ2-2; d_call: NA; v_call: TRBV5-1; cdr3_aa: CASSFKSLNTGELFF; cdr3_nt: TGCGCCAGCAGCTTCAAGTCCCTAAACACCGGGGAGCTGTTTTTT
j_call: TRBJ2-3; d_call: NA; v_call: TRBV28; cdr3_aa: CASKGYGGSSTDTQYF; cdr3_nt: TGTGCCAGCAAGGGGTACGGCGGGTCTAGCACAGATACGCAGTATTTT
j_call: TRBJ2-3; d_call: NA; v_call: TRBV29-1; cdr3_aa: CSVESQPRDTQYF; cdr3_nt: TGCAGCGTTGAATCCCAGCCACGGGATACGCAGTATTTT
j_call: TRBJ2-2; d_call: NA; v_call: TRBV5-8; cdr3_aa: CASSLTQGNTGELFF; cdr3_nt: TGTGCCAGCAGCTTAACACAGGGAAACACCGGGGAGCTGTTTTTT
j_call: TRBJ1-1; d_call: NA; v_call: TRBV5-4; cdr3_aa: CASSPGTRDTEAFF; cdr3_nt: TGTGCCAGCAGCCCCGGGACCAGGGACACTGAAGCTTTCTTT
j_call: TRBJ2-1; d_call: NA; v_call: TRBV27; cdr3_aa: CASSQWAGNEQFF; cdr3_nt: TGTGCCAGCAGTCAATGGGCAGGGAATGAGCAGTTCTTC
j_call: TRBJ2-1; d_call: TRBD2; v_call: TRBV10-1; cdr3_aa: CASSSSGSYNEQFF; cdr3_nt: TGCGCCAGCTCTAGTAGCGGGAGTTACAATGAGCAGTTCTTC
j_call: TRBJ1-3; d_call: NA; v_call: TRBV7-9; cdr3_aa: CASSRPGANGNTIYF; cdr3_nt: TGTGCCAGCAGCAGACCGGGAGCTAATGGAAACACCATATATTTT
j_call: TRBJ1-1; d_call: NA; v_call: TRBV7-8; cdr3_aa: CASSARRSWVTPQEAFF; cdr3_nt: TGTGCCAGCAGCGCTCGAAGGTCGTGGGTCACCCCGCAAGAAGCTTTCTTT